The present entry profiles one TCR beta chain with its context. Its antigen is undetermined. This specimen comes from a study of cytomegalovirus exposure and HLA in healthy donors. Points from the study as a whole: The authors enumerated roughly 180 TCR beta chains as linked to cytomegalovirus.

Germline V gives CDR1 LGHNA, CDR2 YSLEER. Between the trimmed V and J ends, which lost 1 base and 8 bases, there was a span of 14 bases. CDR3 length equals 15 residues. This PCR relied on a set of 60 Vbeta primers and 13 Jbeta primers. The data were produced by immunoSEQ multiplex PCR, yet TCRdb's version contains in-frame clones alone and is incomplete. The table records about 140,000 clones, around nine tenths of them present only once. The receptor's source is a woman between 25 and 40 years old in good health and CMV-seronegative. Sequencing was carried out using PBMCs. The chain recombines TRBV4-3 with TRBJ2-2; no clear D gene. The chain's CDR3 is CASSQAENTAGELFF. The CDR3, as DNA: TGCGCCAGCAGCCAAGCGGAGAACACGGCAGGGGAGCTGTTTTTT.